Listed below are T cell receptor beta chains from one sample, sequenced in a study of vaccination and CD4 T cells after COVID-19. These TCRs' antigens remain unknown. In TCRdb, the PCR reads were re-called with MiXCR into one record per CDR3 protein. This sample has 12,000 to 15,000 distinct CDR3 sequences, with roughly 39% found just once. Sequenced material: CD4+ T cells from blood, cultured in vitro. The source is a human donor who had recovered from COVID-19. CDR3s include the opening cysteine and the closing phenylalanine or tryptophan. D genes are given only for firm matches. The size entry is marked missing in some rows and otherwise reads once, few, many or a size class.

. | TRBJ2-5 | TRBV5-1 | TRBD1 | CASSLPYRGETQYF | TGCGCCAGCAGCTTGCCCTACAGGGGGGAGACCCAGTACTTC
. | TRBJ1-2 | TRBV5-1 | TRBD1 | CASSLGQGGLYGYTF | TGCGCCAGCAGCTTGGGACAGGGGGGACTCTATGGCTACACCTTC
. | TRBJ1-2 | TRBV29-1 | TRBD1 | CSVYPVSGTGKGRPSLNYGYTF | TGCAGCGTTTACCCGGTTTCCGGGACAGGGAAGGGACGTCCTTCTCTCAACTATGGCTACACCTTC
. | TRBJ1-5 | TRBV30 | . | CAWGENSNQPQHF | TGTGCCTGGGGGGAAAACAGCAATCAGCCCCAGCATTTT
few | TRBJ1-1 | TRBV30 | . | CAWADTEAFF | TGTGCCTGGGCGGACACTGAAGCTTTCTTT
. | TRBJ2-5 | TRBV6-1 | . | CASSSVSGVALQTQYF | TGTGCCAGCAGCTCCGTTTCCGGGGTGGCACTGCAGACCCAGTACTTC
. | TRBJ1-2 | TRBV2 | TRBD1 | CASRKGAGNYGYTF | TGTGCCAGCAGGAAGGGGGCAGGGAACTATGGCTACACCTTC
. | TRBJ2-7 | TRBV7-9 | . | CASSDQAAGLGEQYF | TGTGCCAGCAGCGATCAAGCGGCGGGACTGGGAGAGCAGTACTTC
. | TRBJ2-3 | TRBV12-3/TRBV12-4 | . | CASSPWNLRGTDTQYF | TGTGCCAGCAGCCCCTGGAACTTGAGGGGCACAGATACGCAGTATTTT
few | TRBJ2-7 | TRBV6-1 | . | CASSDFERGYF | TGTGCCAGCAGTGACTTTGAACGGGGGTACTTC
. | TRBJ1-6 | TRBV20-1 | . | CSAGGGEGNSPLHF | TGCAGTGCTGGGGGGGGAGAAGGTAATTCACCCCTCCACTTT
. | TRBJ2-3 | TRBV2 | . | CASSWDGRDTQYF | TGTGCCAGCAGCTGGGACGGGAGAGATACGCAGTATTTT
few | TRBJ1-2 | TRBV5-1 | . | CASTPGGYGYTF | TGCGCCAGCACTCCAGGCGGCTATGGCTACACCTTC
. | TRBJ1-3 | TRBV5-1 | TRBD1 | CASSPGQVGGNTIYF | TGCGCCAGCAGCCCCGGACAGGTGGGAGGAAACACCATATATTTT